What follows is one TCR beta chain and its context. Its antigen is not known. It was with 60 Vbeta and 13 Jbeta primers that the PCR ran. The table came from immunoSEQ multiplex PCR; TCRdb's copy has only in-frame clones and leaves some out. The sample includes approximately 150,000 clones, roughly 82% of them seen just once. The data were obtained in a study of cytomegalovirus exposure and HLA in healthy donors. Points from the study as a whole: Other equally common chains were less clonally expanded than HLA-associated TCR beta chains, a later analysis showed. One later analysis reportedly identified an Asian-associated ancestry cluster that showed fewer N-insertions than the approximately 710-donor mean.

Trimming at V came to 3 bases and at J to 1 base, leaving 6 bases not matched to a gene. The germline V gene has CDR1 SGHTA and CDR2 FQGNSA. The CDR3 runs to 16 residues. J is TRBJ2-5 and V is TRBV7-2, with 9 positions matching TRBD1. The source is a man aged 30 to 39 in good health and CMV-seropositive. The sample comprised PBMCs. As DNA, the CDR3 is TGTGCCAGCAGCTTGGAAGGACAGGGGTTCCAAGAGACCCAGTACTTC. The encoded protein is CASSLEGQGFQETQYF.